A single sample gave rise to the 30 T cell receptor beta chains below, sequenced in a study of technical replicates of blood from a handful of donors. The table came from immunoSEQ multiplex PCR; TCRdb's copy has only in-frame clones and leaves some out. The sample yields under 90,000 clones, around 97% seen once. The sample was T cells isolated from PBMCs. The receptors were gathered from a human donor in good health.

The V call is TRBV30, the J call TRBJ2-6; 7 nucleotides agree with TRBD1. The length of the CDR3 is 14 residues. The V gene end was trimmed by 3 bases and the J gene end by 2 bases; junction bases not matched to a gene: 1. CDR1 and CDR2 from the germline V gene are GTSNPN and SVGIG (reference sequence). The CDR3 nucleotides read TGTGCCTGGAGCCAGGGGGCTGGGGCCAACGTCCTGACTTTC. This codes for CAWSQGAGANVLTF.

This CDR3 reads CASSPAGDTEAFF. The DNA for the CDR3 is TGTGCCAGCAGTCCCGCAGGGGACACTGAAGCTTTCTTT. This chain links TRBV28 with TRBJ1-1; a weak D match, TRBD1 (6 bases). The CDR3 has 13 amino acids. The germline V gene encodes CDR1 MDHEN and CDR2 SYDVKM. V lost 5 bases to trimming and J lost 3 bases, with 10 bases between them.

The chain carries TRBV6-1 and TRBJ2-1; D is ambiguous. The CDR3 runs to 15 residues. The germline V gene has CDR1 MNHNS and CDR2 SASEGT. The germline V and J ends were trimmed by 4 bases and 2 bases, with 12 bases remaining between them. The CDR3 DNA sequence: TGTGCCAGCAGTGGCCCCGTTAGCCCCTACAATGAGCAGTTCTTC. This translates into CASSGPVSPYNEQFF.

This chain connects TRBV15 to TRBJ2-7; 7 bases match TRBD1. The CDR3 spans 13 residues. After removal of 5 bases from V and 6 bases from J, the junction contained 7 bases not matched to a gene. The germline gives CDR1 LNHNV, CDR2 YYDKDF (reference sequence). The CDR3 region is CATSDHNRGEQYF. CDR3 nucleotide sequence: TGTGCCACCAGCGACCACAACAGGGGCGAGCAGTACTTC. Looking up the rest from reference TRBV15 and TRBJ2-7 gives the full variable domain: DAMVIQNPRYQVTQFGKPVTLSCSQTLNHNVMYWYQQKSSQAPKLLFHYYDKDFNNEADTPDNFQSRRPNTSFCFLDIRSPGLGDTAMYLCATSDHNRGEQYFGPGTRLTVT.

This clone was picked up one time. The V call is TRBV19, the J call TRBJ2-3; D is perhaps TRBD2 (5 bases). Looked up from germline, CDR1 is LNHDA and CDR2 is SQIVND (reference sequence). Trimming took off 3 bases at V and 3 bases at J, with 16 bases between the two ends. The CDR3 loop spans 16 amino acids. As DNA, the CDR3 is TGTGCCAGTAGTATTCATGGGCTAGCTCCTACAGATACGCAGTATTTT. This encodes CASSIHGLAPTDTQYF.

J is TRBJ2-5 and V is TRBV6-1, with 8 bases that match TRBD2. CDR3 length equals 13 residues. The junction had 4 bases not matched to a gene; V was cut back by 6 bases and J by 4 bases. Germline CDR1 MNHNS, CDR2 SASEGT. CDR3 region: CASRRGGGETQYF. DNA for the CDR3: TGTGCCAGCAGACGGGGGGGCGGAGAGACCCAGTACTTC.

This sequence joins TRBV27 and TRBJ2-1, with TRBD1 as a possible D gene (5 bases). The CDR3 consists of 12 residues. CDR1 is MNHEY and CDR2 is SMNVEV in the germline V gene (reference sequence). V was clipped by 2 bases and J by 7 bases, with 6 bases between them. The CDR3 nucleotides are TGTGCCAGCAGTTTACGACAGAATGAGCAGTTCTTC. It encodes CASSLRQNEQFF.

The CDR3 nucleotides are TGTGCCAGCAGTTACACCCTACAGGCCCCCTCCGAGCAGTACTTC. The encoded protein is CASSYTLQAPSEQYF. This chain uses TRBV6-6 with TRBJ2-7; tentative D call: TRBD1 (5 bases). This CDR3 is built from 15 residues. Germline assignment: CDR1 MNHNY and CDR2 SVGAGI (reference sequence). V was clipped by 2 bases and J by 6 bases, with 17 bases between them.

The chain combines TRBV29-1 with TRBJ2-7; D may be TRBD1 (5 bases). The CDR3 has 11 residues. Trimming took 6 bases from V and 4 from J, leaving 10 bases between them. Germline loops: CDR1 SQVTM, CDR2 ANQGSEA. CDR3 in amino acids: CSVDTTYEQYF. In DNA, the CDR3 is TGCAGCGTGGACACCACTTACGAGCAGTACTTC.

The J gene is TRBJ1-1, the V gene TRBV4-1, with D maybe TRBD1 (5 bases). In germline, CDR1 is MGHRA, CDR2 YSYEKL. The CDR3 is 14 amino acids. V lost 0 bases, J lost 6 bases, and 11 bases lay in between. The CDR3 protein is CASSQEWGEAEAFF. CDR3 nucleotide sequence: TGCGCCAGCAGCCAAGAATGGGGGGAAGCTGAAGCTTTCTTT.

The DNA for the CDR3 is TGTGCCAGCAGCCCAGCGGGGGCTCGCGAGCAGTACTTC. Its protein is CASSPAGAREQYF. This chain connects TRBV7-7 to TRBJ2-7; 8 nucleotides line up with TRBD2. Germline lookup yields CDR1 SSHAT and CDR2 FNYEAQ (reference sequence). The CDR3 sequence is 13 residues long. V lost 5 bases to trimming and J lost 6 bases; unmatched junction nucleotides: 6.

The V and J genes are TRBV14 and TRBJ1-4; possibly TRBD1 for D (6 bases). The CDR3 contains 17 residues. Germline CDR1 and CDR2: SGHDN and FVKESK. Between the trimmed V and J ends, which lost 1 base and 4 bases, there was a span of 16 bases. The chain's CDR3 is CASSQAHLGAVNEKLFF. CDR3 DNA: TGTGCCAGCAGCCAAGCTCACTTGGGGGCCGTTAATGAAAAACTGTTTTTT.

The V gene is TRBV29-1, the J gene TRBJ2-1; tentative D call: TRBD2 (6 bases). CDR3 length: 15 residues. Trimming left V 6 bases short and J 5 bases short, with 20 bases between. The germline V gene encodes CDR1 SQVTM and CDR2 ANQGSEA. The CDR3: CSVGRTGTGDNEQFF. The CDR3 nucleotides read TGCAGCGTCGGCCGCACCGGGACTGGCGACAATGAGCAGTTCTTC.

CDR3 residues: CASSYSEQRSLYEQYF. The CDR3, as DNA: TGTGCCAGCAGTTACTCTGAACAGCGGTCCTTATACGAGCAGTACTTC. V and J are TRBV6-5 and TRBJ2-7; a weak D match, TRBD2 (5 bases). The germline V gene encodes CDR1 MNHEY and CDR2 SVGAGI. V lost 0 bases and J lost 4, with 16 bases in between. There are 16 residues in the CDR3.

The chain links TRBV5-8 to TRBJ2-1; the match to TRBD1 covers 7 bases. This CDR3 is built from 19 residues. With V trimmed by 0 bases and J by 0 bases, 12 bases remained unmatched. The germline V gene has CDR1 SGHTS and CDR2 YDEGEE. The CDR3 DNA sequence: TGTGCCAGCAGCTTGGCCATGACAGGGTTGGGAAGCTCCTACAATGAGCAGTTCTTC. Translation gives CASSLAMTGLGSSYNEQFF.

V gene TRBV28 combines with J gene TRBJ2-5; D perhaps matches TRBD2 (6 bases). The ends were cut back, 7 bases at V and 1 base at J, with 16 bases in the middle. CDR3 length: 15 residues. The germline V gene encodes CDR1 MDHEN and CDR2 SYDVKM. The CDR3 coding sequence is TGTGCCAGCAAAACAACCGGACTACTCCAAGAGACCCAGTACTTC. Residues: CASKTTGLLQETQYF.

The genes are TRBV4-1 and TRBJ1-6; a possible D gene is TRBD1 (6 bases). Germline-derived CDR1 and CDR2 are MGHRA and YSYEKL. Trimming pared 6 bases from V and 6 bases from J, leaving 12 bases between. The CDR3 is 14 residues long. CDR3 region: CASRQTGSNSPLHF. The CDR3 DNA reads TGCGCCAGCAGACAAACAGGGAGTAATTCACCCCTCCACTTT.

This chain connects TRBV25-1 to TRBJ2-1; tentatively, D is TRBD2 (5 bases). V was shortened by 0 bases and J by 14 bases, with 11 bases between the two germline ends. This CDR3 comprises 12 residues. Germline V gives CDR1 MGHDK, CDR2 SYGVNS. The CDR3 coding sequence is TGTGCCAGCAGTGAATATGAGGGTCGGAAGTTCTTC. Translation gives CASSEYEGRKFF.

CDR3 in DNA: TGTGCCAGCAGTCCCCTCGTCGGGGAGCACAATGAGCAGTTCTTC. Protein product: CASSPLVGEHNEQFF. The chain carries TRBV28 and TRBJ2-1; tentative D call: TRBD2 (5 bases). Per germline, CDR1 MDHEN and CDR2 SYDVKM. There are 15 residues in the CDR3. V shed 5 bases and J shed 5 bases, with 16 bases lying between them.

The chain combines TRBV29-1 with TRBJ2-7; 7 bases match TRBD2. Germline V gives CDR1 SQVTM, CDR2 ANQGSEA. This CDR3 region has 12 residues. V lost 4 bases, J lost 1 base, and 1 base stayed unmatched. The CDR3 sequence: CSVAGGSYEQYF. The CDR3 DNA follows: TGCAGCGTTGCCGGGGGGTCCTACGAGCAGTACTTC.

J is TRBJ2-1 and V is TRBV4-1; D gene unclear. There are 15 residues in the CDR3. Trimming left V 3 bases short and J 7 bases short, with 16 bases between. Germline loops: CDR1 MGHRA, CDR2 YSYEKL. The CDR3 loop is CASSQITLTRNEQFF. In DNA form, the CDR3 reads TGCGCCAGCAGCCAGATTACCCTAACCCGAAATGAGCAGTTCTTC.

The chain couples TRBV27 to TRBJ2-7, with 12 bases that match TRBD1. V gave up 5 bases and J gave up 5 bases; unmatched junction bases: 7. The germline gives CDR1 MNHEY, CDR2 SMNVEV (reference sequence). This CDR3 has 15 residues. The CDR3 reads CASSPMGQGANEQYF. The CDR3 DNA is TGTGCCAGCAGTCCAATGGGACAGGGGGCAAACGAGCAGTACTTC.

This sequence joins TRBV4-2 and TRBJ2-1, with D possibly matching TRBD2 (5 bases). The germline CDR1 and CDR2 sequences are LGHNA and YNFKEQ. V shed 1 base and J shed 8 bases, with 12 bases lying between them. CDR3 length: 14 amino acids. The CDR3 bases are TGTGCCAGCAGCCAAGTTGCTAGCTTTGATGAGCAGTTCTTC. Its translation: CASSQVASFDEQFF.

The gene calls are TRBV7-2 and TRBJ2-2; 8 bases align to TRBD1. Germline assignment: CDR1 SGHTA and CDR2 FQGNSA. The CDR3 sequence is 16 residues long. V trimming: 5 bases; J trimming: 8 bases; junction bases outside the gene matches: 13. CDR3 sequence: CASSVSWTGRLGELFF. DNA of the CDR3: TGTGCCAGCAGCGTCAGCTGGACAGGGAGATTGGGGGAGCTGTTTTTT. The variable domain in full, completed from reference TRBV7-2 and TRBJ2-2, reads GAGVSQSPSNKVTEKGKDVELRCDPISGHTALYWYRQSLGQGLEFLIYFQGNSAPDKSGLPSDRFSAERTGGSVSTLTIQRTQQEDSAVYLCASSVSWTGRLGELFFGEGSRLTVL.

The rearrangement links TRBV29-1 to TRBJ2-4, with 7 bases matching TRBD2. There are 13 residues in the CDR3. Germline-derived CDR1 and CDR2 are SQVTM and ANQGSEA. V lost 3 bases to trimming and J lost 8 bases; unmatched junction nucleotides: 7. CDR3 nucleotides: TGCAGCGTTGACCTGGGGGGGTGGGACATTCAGTACTTC. Its protein product is CSVDLGGWDIQYF.

The CDR3 here is CSVAARLTDTQYF. The CDR3 DNA reads as TGCAGCGTTGCAGCTAGATTAACAGATACGCAGTATTTT. The gene calls are TRBV29-1 and TRBJ2-3; no reliable D call. Germline loops: CDR1 SQVTM, CDR2 ANQGSEA. CDR3 length: 13 residues. V lost 4 bases and J 3 bases, leaving 11 bases between the germline ends.

V gene TRBV5-4 combines with J gene TRBJ1-1, with TRBD1 matching 8 bases. The CDR3 has 14 residues. V shed 2 bases, J shed 6 bases, and the junction held 6 bases outside the gene matches. Germline V gives CDR1 SGHNT, CDR2 YYREEE (reference sequence). CDR3 sequence (DNA): TGTGCCAGCAGCTTTTCAGGGGGCGCTTCTGAAGCTTTCTTT. It specifies CASSFSGGASEAFF.

Only one count was recorded for this clone. The chain employs TRBV6-6 and TRBJ1-4; a weak D match, TRBD1 (6 bases). There are 15 residues in the CDR3. Trimming removed 5 bases at V and 4 bases at J, with 14 bases between. Germline V CDR1 and CDR2: MNHNY, SVGAGI (reference sequence). This chain's CDR3 is CASSTRQALNEKLFF. In nucleotides, the CDR3 is TGTGCCAGCAGTACCCGACAGGCGCTTAATGAAAAACTGTTTTTT.

The chain has TRBV5-1 and TRBJ2-7, with 8 bases matching TRBD2. From germline, CDR1 is SGHRS and CDR2 YFSETQ. The trim removed 5 bases at V and 1 base at J, leaving 5 bases unmatched. This CDR3 has 14 amino acids. CDR3 residues: CASSREGQSYEQYF. DNA of the CDR3: TGCGCCAGCAGTCGGGAGGGCCAATCCTACGAGCAGTACTTC.

The chain joins TRBV5-1 to TRBJ2-1; 10 bases are a match to TRBD1. The CDR3 loop spans 17 amino acids. Looked up from germline, CDR1 is SGHRS and CDR2 is YFSETQ. The junction had 10 bases not matched to a gene; V was cut back by 1 base and J by 6 bases. The CDR3 is CASSLLAGTGAGNEQFF. The DNA of the CDR3 is TGCGCCAGCAGCTTGCTGGCAGGGACAGGGGCTGGCAATGAGCAGTTCTTC.